Each of the 32 T cell receptor beta chains below was sequenced from the same sample in a study of cytomegalovirus exposure and HLA in healthy donors. With 60 Vbeta and 13 Jbeta primers, the PCR was carried out. Data came from immunoSEQ multiplex PCR; TCRdb stores just in-frame clones and leaves some out. The data contain around 140,000 clones, over 75% of them singletons. The sequenced sample was PBMCs. The receptor source for this set is a man aged 35-49 years in good health and CMV-seronegative.

The chain joins TRBV2 to TRBJ2-7; 8 bases match TRBD1. Unmatched junction bases numbered 1, after V lost 7 bases and J lost 2 bases. The CDR3 loop spans 12 amino acids. Germline loops: CDR1 SNHLY, CDR2 FYNNEI. In nucleotides, the CDR3 is TGTGCCAGCACACAGGGGGCCTACGAGCAGTACTTC. Its translation is CASTQGAYEQYF.

The rearrangement links TRBV18 to TRBJ2-7; no clear D. Germline-derived CDR1 and CDR2 are KGHSH and LQKENI. V was trimmed by 5 bases and J by 0 bases, leaving 5 bases between them. This CDR3 has 12 amino acids. The chain's CDR3 is CASSWSSYEQYF. The CDR3 DNA reads TGTGCCAGCTCATGGAGCTCCTACGAGCAGTACTTC.

J is TRBJ2-2 and V is TRBV6-1, with D perhaps TRBD2 (5 bases). The length of the CDR3 is 15 residues. Looked up from germline, CDR1 is MNHNS and CDR2 is SASEGT. Trimming took 7 bases from V and 0 from J, leaving 12 bases between them. The CDR3 DNA reads TGTGCCAGCATAGTAGCGAAGACGAACACCGGGGAGCTGTTTTTT. It encodes CASIVAKTNTGELFF.

V is TRBV19 and J is TRBJ2-1; 10 nucleotides match TRBD1. The germline gives CDR1 LNHDA, CDR2 SQIVND (reference sequence). The CDR3 spans 18 residues. The J segment lost 7 bases and the V segment lost 5 bases, leaving 17 bases of the junction unmatched. Here the CDR3 reads CASSLSGQGPYTGNEQFF. The CDR3 coding sequence is TGTGCCAGTAGTCTATCGGGACAGGGGCCCTACACGGGGAATGAGCAGTTCTTC.

V usage is TRBV7-9 and J usage is TRBJ1-4; TRBD1 aligns across 11 bases. Germline values: CDR1 SEHNR, CDR2 FQNEAQ (reference sequence). V lost 3 bases to trimming and J lost 5 bases; unmatched junction nucleotides: 2. This CDR3 region has 15 residues. The CDR3 reads CASSFGTGGNEKLFF. CDR3 nucleotides: TGTGCCAGCAGCTTCGGGACAGGGGGAAATGAAAAACTGTTTTTT.

The CDR3 loop reads CASSIIFLGDRVEKLFF. CDR3 sequence (DNA): TGTGCCAGTAGTATTATTTTCCTCGGGGACAGGGTTGAAAAACTGTTTTTT. V is TRBV19 and J is TRBJ1-4; TRBD1 agrees at 9 bases. V lost 3 bases, J lost 7 bases, and 12 bases stayed unmatched. The CDR3 is 17 residues long. The germline CDR1 and CDR2 sequences are LNHDA and SQIVND (reference sequence).

The chain uses TRBV27 and TRBJ2-1; 8 positions match TRBD1. Germline loops: CDR1 MNHEY, CDR2 SMNVEV (reference sequence). V shed 9 bases and J 0 bases; nucleotides not matched to a gene: 7. CDR3 size: 15 residues. This CDR3 reads CASGTGTSSYNEQFF. Here the CDR3 DNA reads TGTGCCAGTGGGACAGGTACTTCCTCCTACAATGAGCAGTTCTTC.

V gene TRBV10-3 combines with J gene TRBJ2-7; 7 bases fit TRBD2. V shed 3 bases, J shed 2 bases, and the junction held 7 bases outside the gene matches. Germline V CDR1 and CDR2: ENHRY, SYGVKD. CDR3 length: 15 residues. CDR3 bases: TGTGCCATCAGTGATCCTAGCGGCCATACCTACGAGCAGTACTTC. This gives the protein CAISDPSGHTYEQYF.

The sample holds a few counts of this clone. The chain couples TRBV21-1 to TRBJ2-5; TRBD2, the table's D call, lacks a check against the DNA. TRBV21-1 is a documented pseudogene. CDR3 size: 19 residues. This chain's CDR3 is CASLAPLSREAGPQETQYF. CDR3 nucleotide sequence: TGTGCCAGCCTAGCCCCCCTTTCGAGAGAGGCGGGACCCCAAGAGACCCAGTACTTC.

As for this clone: In the same sample, other DNA sequences code for this CDR3. This sequence joins TRBV11-2 and TRBJ2-3; the D is unclear. Germline V lookup: CDR1 SGHAT, CDR2 FQNNGV. V shed 0 bases and J shed 3 bases, with 4 bases lying between them. This CDR3 region has 13 residues. Here the CDR3 reads CASSLDLTDTQYF. Written as DNA, the CDR3 is TGTGCCAGCAGCTTAGATCTGACAGATACGCAGTATTTT.

The chain joins TRBV7-2 to TRBJ2-5; possible D gene TRBD1, 6 bases. The CDR3 contains 14 residues. V lost 0 bases and J 2 bases, leaving 7 bases between the germline ends. Per the germline V gene, CDR1 is SGHTA and CDR2 is FQGNSA. DNA of the CDR3: TGTGCCAGCAGCTTAGCGGGGACACAAGAGACCCAGTACTTC. Its translation is CASSLAGTQETQYF.

V usage is TRBV5-1 and J usage is TRBJ2-1; TRBD1 is a possible D gene (6 bases). This CDR3 region has 15 residues. The germline V gene encodes CDR1 SGHRS and CDR2 YFSETQ. Trimming took off 0 bases at V and 3 bases at J, with 10 bases between the two ends. Here the CDR3 DNA reads TGCGCCAGCAGCTTGGAAGGGACAAACTACAATGAGCAGTTCTTC. Protein sequence: CASSLEGTNYNEQFF. The whole variable domain, remainder taken from reference TRBV5-1 and TRBJ2-1, is KAGVTQTPRYLIKTRGQQVTLSCSPISGHRSVSWYQQTPGQGLQFLFEYFSETQRNKGNFPGRFSGRQFSNSRSEMNVSTLELGDSALYLCASSLEGTNYNEQFFGPGTRLTVL.

V and J are TRBV4-1 and TRBJ2-5; a possible D gene is TRBD1 (7 bases). The germline V gene has CDR1 MGHRA and CDR2 YSYEKL. Deletions cut 5 bases from V and 5 bases from J, with 21 bases between. This CDR3 has 16 amino acids. CDR3 sequence reads: CASSAGGQQVWETQYF. DNA for the CDR3: TGCGCCAGCAGCGCCGGGGGACAGCAAGTCTGGGAGACCCAGTACTTC.

The rearrangement uses TRBV19 and TRBJ2-7; 10 bases agree with TRBD1. There are 19 residues in the CDR3. The ends lost 2 bases at V and 2 bases at J; junction bases unmatched: 15. Germline V gene sequence: CDR1 LNHDA, CDR2 SQIVND (reference sequence). CDR3 residues: CASSILGLLGTGETYEQYF. The CDR3, as DNA: TGTGCCAGTAGTATATTAGGCCTCTTGGGGACAGGGGAGACCTACGAGCAGTACTTC.

The genes are TRBV5-1 and TRBJ2-4; 10 nucleotides match TRBD1. The CDR3 covers 18 residues. Germline loops: CDR1 SGHRS, CDR2 YFSETQ. Unmatched junction bases numbered 6, after V lost 0 bases and J lost 0 bases. The CDR3 DNA is TGCGCCAGCAGCTTGGGGGACAGGGGAGCACTAGCCAAAAACATTCAGTACTTC. Protein: CASSLGDRGALAKNIQYF.

V and J are TRBV9 and TRBJ2-3, with D possibly being TRBD2 (7 bases). The germline V gene has CDR1 SGDLS and CDR2 YYNGEE. V was trimmed by 5 bases and J by 5 bases, leaving 18 bases between them. The CDR3 totals 15 residues. The CDR3 DNA follows: TGTGCCAGCAGTATTACGGGGGGCGCACGAGATACGCAGTATTTT. Amino acid sequence: CASSITGGARDTQYF.

This chain joins TRBV20-1 and TRBJ2-3; D might be TRBD1 (6 bases). CDR1 is DFQATT, CDR2 SNEGSKA, per germline (reference sequence). CDR3 size: 11 residues. V dropped 4 bases and J dropped 6 bases, with 8 bases sitting between them. DNA for the CDR3: TGCAGTGCTAAGGGGGAGGATACGCAGTATTTT. The encoded protein is CSAKGEDTQYF.

This clone has more than one count but fewer than ten. This rearrangement joins TRBV2 to TRBJ2-3; 7 bases are a match to TRBD2. Germline V gene sequence: CDR1 SNHLY, CDR2 FYNNEI. V was clipped by 4 bases and J by 4 bases; unmatched bases: 11. The CDR3 totals 16 residues. The DNA for the CDR3 is TGTGCCAGCAGTGGATATAGCGGGTCACGGGCAGATACGCAGTATTTT. Protein: CASSGYSGSRADTQYF.

This clone was observed a few times. The J gene is TRBJ2-2, the V gene TRBV30; 10 bases map to TRBD1. Germline V lookup: CDR1 GTSNPN, CDR2 SVGIG (reference sequence). There are 14 residues in the CDR3. V dropped 3 bases and J dropped 9; count of bases not matched to a gene: 7. The CDR3 DNA follows: TGTGCCTGGAGGTCGGGACAGGGGTTCCGGGAGCTGTTTTTT. This encodes CAWRSGQGFRELFF.

The rearrangement links TRBV9 to TRBJ2-3; 8 bases map to TRBD2. The CDR3 loop spans 14 amino acids. J gave up 2 bases and V 7 bases, and 6 bases lay outside the gene matches. Germline-derived CDR1 and CDR2 are SGDLS and YYNGEE. The CDR3 region has the DNA TGTGCCAGCGGGCGGGGGGAACACACAGATACGCAGTATTTT. Its protein product is CASGRGEHTDTQYF.

This clone was counted a few times. This chain joins TRBV13 and TRBJ2-4; 14 nucleotides match TRBD2. This CDR3 spans 22 amino acids. CDR1 is PRHDT, CDR2 FYEKMQ, per germline (reference sequence). The V and J ends lost 5 bases and 0 bases, in that order; junction bases with no gene match: 18. The CDR3 loop is CASSQPIPGLAGVRLAKNIQYF. The CDR3 DNA follows: TGTGCCAGCAGCCAACCAATTCCGGGACTAGCGGGAGTTAGGCTAGCCAAAAACATTCAGTACTTC.

Only a few counts were recorded for this clone. The chain employs TRBV28 and TRBJ1-2, with no clear D. The CDR3 length is 14 residues. Trimming shortened V by 6 bases and J by 5 bases, and 16 bases separated the two germline ends. In germline, CDR1 is MDHEN, CDR2 SYDVKM. CDR3 residues: CASRYGVRNYGYTF. In DNA form, the CDR3 reads TGTGCCAGCAGGTATGGCGTCAGGAATTATGGCTACACCTTC.

This clone was counted only a few times. The V call is TRBV9, the J call TRBJ2-5, with TRBD1 identical over 7 bases. This CDR3 is 13 amino acids long. Germline CDR1 and CDR2: SGDLS and YYNGEE. V gave up 3 bases and J gave up 5 bases; unmatched junction bases: 4. This chain's CDR3 is CASSADRVETQYF. The DNA of the CDR3 is TGTGCCAGCAGCGCCGACAGGGTTGAGACCCAGTACTTC.

The rearrangement uses TRBV7-9 and TRBJ2-1; TRBD2 matches at 8 bases. V shed 0 bases, J shed 5 bases, and the junction held 9 bases outside the gene matches. The CDR3 is made up of 17 amino acids. Germline V gives CDR1 SEHNR, CDR2 FQNEAQ (reference sequence). The CDR3 loop reads CASSLALSGSSHNEQFF. DNA of the CDR3: TGTGCCAGCAGCTTAGCATTGAGCGGGAGTTCCCACAATGAGCAGTTCTTC.

The V and J genes are TRBV10-1 and TRBJ1-3, with 9 bases identical to TRBD1. Germline trimming cut 7 bases from V and 0 bases from J; bases unmatched to any gene: 10. Germline V CDR1 and CDR2: WNHNN, SYGVQD (reference sequence). The CDR3 contains 17 residues. CDR3 DNA: TGCGCCAGCACCCCCGACGGACAGGGGCACTCTGGAAACACCATATATTTT. Translated, it gives CASTPDGQGHSGNTIYF.

The rearrangement joins TRBV5-4 to TRBJ2-7; 9 nucleotides agree with TRBD1. Germline CDR1 SGHNT, CDR2 YYREEE (reference sequence). The CDR3 consists of 14 residues. J gave up 6 bases and V 0 bases, and 4 bases lay outside the gene matches. CDR3: CASSLEQGAPEQYF. CDR3 sequence (DNA): TGTGCCAGCAGCTTGGAACAGGGGGCACCCGAGCAGTACTTC.

The V call is TRBV7-9, the J call TRBJ1-2; weak D call: TRBD1 (6 bases). The V end was cut by 2 bases, the J end by 8 bases, with 15 bases between. Germline assignment: CDR1 SEHNR and CDR2 FQNEAQ (reference sequence). The CDR3 consists of 14 residues. The CDR3 region is CASSLTTGRFGYTF. CDR3 in DNA: TGTGCCAGCAGCTTAACCACAGGGCGATTCGGCTACACCTTC. Complete variable domain (other parts from reference TRBV7-9 and TRBJ1-2): DTGVSQNPRHKITKRGQNVTFRCDPISEHNRLYWYRQTLGQGPEFLTYFQNEAQLEKSRLLSDRFSAERPKGSFSTLEIQRTEQGDSAMYLCASSLTTGRFGYTFGSGTRLTVV.

The rearrangement links TRBV6-4 to TRBJ2-2; possibly TRBD2 for D (6 bases). CDR1 and CDR2 from the germline V gene are MRHNA and SNTAGT. Trimming removed 4 bases at V and 2 bases at J, with 14 bases between. The CDR3 runs 16 residues. In DNA, the CDR3 is TGTGCCAGCAGTGTTGAAGCCGGGACTAACACCGGGGAGCTGTTTTTT. It translates to CASSVEAGTNTGELFF.

The chain uses TRBV7-9 and TRBJ2-7; 9 nucleotides match TRBD2. The V segment lost 1 base and the J segment 2 bases; nucleotides outside the gene matches: 3. Germline loops: CDR1 SEHNR, CDR2 FQNEAQ (reference sequence). The length of the CDR3 is 15 residues. In DNA, the CDR3 is TGTGCCAGCAGCTTAGGCGGGAGGGCCCCCTACGAGCAGTACTTC. Its protein product is CASSLGGRAPYEQYF.

The rearrangement joins TRBV25-1 to TRBJ1-6; D unresolved. V lost 3 bases, J lost 0 bases, and 9 bases lay in between. The CDR3 is 16 residues long. The germline CDR1 and CDR2 sequences are MGHDK and SYGVNS. The CDR3: CASSDDGSSYNSPLHF. CDR3 DNA sequence: TGTGCCAGCAGTGACGATGGCAGCTCCTATAATTCACCCCTCCACTTT. The entire variable domain, with the rest obtained from reference TRBV25-1 and TRBJ1-6, is as follows: EADIYQTPRYLVIGTGKKITLECSQTMGHDKMYWYQQDPGMELHLIHYSYGVNSTEKGDLSSESTVSRIRTEHFPLTLESARPSHTSQYLCASSDDGSSYNSPLHFGNGTRLTVT.

The chain has TRBV7-8 and TRBJ2-5; 13 bases fit TRBD2. The trim removed 5 bases at V and 0 bases at J, leaving 9 bases unmatched. Germline loops: CDR1 SGHVS, CDR2 FQNEAQ. The CDR3 runs 18 residues. The DNA of the CDR3 is TGTGCCAGCAGCCCTAACAGACTAGCGGGGGGCTACCAAGAGACCCAGTACTTC. Translating it yields CASSPNRLAGGYQETQYF.

The chain couples TRBV6-5 to TRBJ2-7; D may be TRBD2 (7 bases). This CDR3 region has 13 residues. Looked up from germline, CDR1 is MNHEY and CDR2 is SVGAGI. Deletions cut 3 bases from V and 3 bases from J, with 9 bases between. This CDR3 is CASSYRGGYEQYF. In DNA form, the CDR3 reads TGTGCCAGCAGTTATAGGGGGGGCTACGAGCAGTACTTC.